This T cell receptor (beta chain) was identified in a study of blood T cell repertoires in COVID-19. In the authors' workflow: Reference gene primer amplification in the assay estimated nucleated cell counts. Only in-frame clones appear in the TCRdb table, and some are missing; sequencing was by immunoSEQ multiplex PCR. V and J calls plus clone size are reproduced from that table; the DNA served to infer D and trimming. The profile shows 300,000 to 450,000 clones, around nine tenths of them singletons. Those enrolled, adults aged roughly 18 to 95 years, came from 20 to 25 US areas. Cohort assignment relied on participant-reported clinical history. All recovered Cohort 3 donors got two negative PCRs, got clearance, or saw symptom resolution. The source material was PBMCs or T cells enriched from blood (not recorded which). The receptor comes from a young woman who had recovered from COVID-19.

CDR3 residues: CASTHPRGTEAFF. The CDR3 bases are TGTGCCAGCACCCACCCCAGGGGCACTGAAGCTTTCTTT. This chain uses TRBV6-5 with TRBJ1-1; TRBD1 is a possible D gene (6 bases). V lost 7 bases and J lost 4, with 13 bases in between. Germline CDR1 reads MNHEY; CDR2 reads SVGAGI. The CDR3 covers 13 residues.